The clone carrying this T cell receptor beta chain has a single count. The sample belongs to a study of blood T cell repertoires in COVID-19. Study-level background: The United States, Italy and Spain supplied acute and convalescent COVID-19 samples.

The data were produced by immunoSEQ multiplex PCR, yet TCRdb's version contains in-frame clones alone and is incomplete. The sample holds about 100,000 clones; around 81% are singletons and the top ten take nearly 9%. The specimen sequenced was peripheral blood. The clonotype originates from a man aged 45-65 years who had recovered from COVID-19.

The CDR3 region has the DNA TGTGCCAGCAACGCTAATAGCAATCAGCCCCAGCATTTT. Its translation: CASNANSNQPQHF. The chain couples TRBV2 to TRBJ1-5; D is ambiguous. The CDR3 totals 13 residues. Trimming stripped 7 bases from V and 0 bases from J, with 7 bases between. The germline V gene has CDR1 SNHLY and CDR2 FYNNEI.